The entry that follows covers one T cell receptor beta chain sequence. What it recognizes is unknown. This record comes from a study of cytomegalovirus exposure and HLA in healthy donors. Study-wide points: As a later analysis showed, a missense DCLRE1C variant was linked to trimming of TCR beta V- and J-genes. Clonal expansion was found to be greater in HLA-associated TCR beta chains than in equally common others in a later analysis.

This PCR relied on a set of 60 Vbeta primers and 13 Jbeta primers. Produced via immunoSEQ multiplex PCR; TCRdb's table is partial and in-frame only. This table holds 110,000 to 150,000 clones, around 80% found once. V was shortened by 0 bases and J by 4 bases, with 8 bases between the two germline ends. The CDR3 covers 13 residues. The germline gives CDR1 SGHDT, CDR2 YYEEEE. The chain combines TRBV5-6 with TRBJ2-7; a weak D match, TRBD2 (5 bases). The sequencing input was PBMCs. The source is a female donor in good health and CMV-seronegative. CDR3 nucleotides: TGTGCCAGCAGCTTGGCCCGGGGTTACGAGCAGTACTTC. It yields the protein CASSLARGYEQYF.